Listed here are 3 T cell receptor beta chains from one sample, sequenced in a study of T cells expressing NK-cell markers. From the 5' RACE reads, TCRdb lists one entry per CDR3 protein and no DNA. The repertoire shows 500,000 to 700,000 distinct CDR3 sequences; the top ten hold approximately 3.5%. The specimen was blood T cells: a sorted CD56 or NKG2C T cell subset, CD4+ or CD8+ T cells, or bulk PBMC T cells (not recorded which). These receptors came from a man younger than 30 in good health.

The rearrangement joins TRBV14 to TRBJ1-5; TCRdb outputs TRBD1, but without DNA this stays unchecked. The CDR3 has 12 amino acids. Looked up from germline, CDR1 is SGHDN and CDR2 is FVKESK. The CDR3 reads CASSPQGGPQHF.

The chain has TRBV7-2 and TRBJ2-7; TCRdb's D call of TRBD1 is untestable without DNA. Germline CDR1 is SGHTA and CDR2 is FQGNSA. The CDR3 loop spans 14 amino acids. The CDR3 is CASSLAGQASEQYF.

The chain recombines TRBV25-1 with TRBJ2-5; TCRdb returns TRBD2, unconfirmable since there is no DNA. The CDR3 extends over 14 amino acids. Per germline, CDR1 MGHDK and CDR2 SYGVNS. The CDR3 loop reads CASSEGLGLETQYF.